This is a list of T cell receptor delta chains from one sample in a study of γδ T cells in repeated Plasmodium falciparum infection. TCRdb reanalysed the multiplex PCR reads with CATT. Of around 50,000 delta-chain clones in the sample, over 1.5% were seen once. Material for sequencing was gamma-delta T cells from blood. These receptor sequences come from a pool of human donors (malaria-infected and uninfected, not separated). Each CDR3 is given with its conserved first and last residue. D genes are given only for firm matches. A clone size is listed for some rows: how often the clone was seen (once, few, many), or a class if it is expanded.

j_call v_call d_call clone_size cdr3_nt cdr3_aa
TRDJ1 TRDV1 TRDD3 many TGTGCTCTTGGGGCAAACCTTTTCCCTTACTGGGGGACCCCCAAGCAACTCATCTTT CALGANLFPYWGTPKQLIF
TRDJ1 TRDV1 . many TGTGCTCTTGGGCCCAAGTTCCTAATACCCTATAAACTCATCTTT CALGPKFLIPYKLIF
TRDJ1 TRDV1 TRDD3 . TGTGCTCTTGGGGCGGCCTGGGGGCGGTACTGGGGGCGAACCGAAAACACCGATAAACTCATCTTT CALGAAWGRYWGRTENTDKLIF
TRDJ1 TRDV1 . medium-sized TGTGCTCTTGGGGAACGACCACTGGACACCGATAAACTCACCTTT CALGERPLDTDKLTF
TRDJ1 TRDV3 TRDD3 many TGTGCCTTTCCACAATTGGGGGATACGAAGGGTTACACCGATAAACTCATCTTT CAFPQLGDTKGYTDKLIF
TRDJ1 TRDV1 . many TGTGCTCTTGGGGATCCTTGGTCGGTATCCGATAAACTCATCTTT CALGDPWSVSDKLIF
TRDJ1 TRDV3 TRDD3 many TGTGCCTTTAAGGCCTGGGGGCCTTACACCGATAAACTCATCTTT CAFKAWGPYTDKLIF
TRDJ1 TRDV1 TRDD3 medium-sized TGTGCTCTTGGGGAAGAACTGGGGGATGAACTCATCTTT CALGEELGDELIF
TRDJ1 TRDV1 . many TGTGCTCTTGGGGAACTCTACTCCCATCCCTACCGGGGATCCCTACCGTACACCGATAAACTCATCTTT CALGELYSHPYRGSLPYTDKLIF
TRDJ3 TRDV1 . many TGTGCTCTTGGGGAATCTTTTCCTGCGCGAGTACCGGGGATGGGCCCCTGTGACACCCGACAGATGTTTTTC CALGESFPARVPGMGPCDTRQMFF
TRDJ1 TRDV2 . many TGTGCCTGTGACACCGTTCTTACCACCGATAAACTCATCTTT CACDTVLTTDKLIF
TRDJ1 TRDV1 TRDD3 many TGTGCTCTTGGGGAGCTACTTTTAAGGTCTTCTACCGTACTGGGGGACAACTCCGGGGGGCTCATCTTT CALGELLLRSSTVLGDNSGGLIF
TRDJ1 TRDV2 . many TGTGCCTGTGACATACTCGGCGGGGCCAAGGATAGAACCGATAAACTCATCTTT CACDILGGAKDRTDKLIF
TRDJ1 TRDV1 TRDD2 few TGCTCTGCGGCCTTCCTGACCGATAAACTCATCTTT CSAAFLTDKLIF
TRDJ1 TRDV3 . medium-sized TGTGCCTTTCAAGCTCATCCTACGTGCCCGTCCTTATACACCGATAAACTCATCTTT CAFQAHPTCPSLYTDKLIF
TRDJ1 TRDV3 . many TGTGCCTTACCCTGGCCTTCCGTTCGGGATGGGGGGGACACCGATAAACTCATCTTT CALPWPSVRDGGDTDKLIF
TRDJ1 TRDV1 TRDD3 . TGTGCTCTTGGGGAGCCTCTCCTCCTCCTGTACTGGGGGAACCTGGAGACGGCCGATAAACTCATCTTT CALGEPLLLLYWGNLETADKLIF
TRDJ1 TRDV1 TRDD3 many TGTGCTCTTGGGGACGATACCGGACGCCATTCCTGGTACTGGGGGATACGGCCTCTTCCTACCGATAAACTCATCTTT CALGDDTGRHSWYWGIRPLPTDKLIF
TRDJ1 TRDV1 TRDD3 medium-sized TGTGCTCTTGGGGAACTCTCGGAATACTGGGGGATAGGGTACACCGATAAACTCATCTTT CALGELSEYWGIGYTDKLIF
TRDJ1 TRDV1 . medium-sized TGTGCTCTTGGGGAAGCGGGGCCTTCCTACGGGAGGAGTACTGGGGGACCCCGTTGGGTCACCGATAAACTCATCTTT CALGEAGPSYGRSTGGPRWVTDKLIF
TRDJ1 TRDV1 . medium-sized TGTGCTCTTGGGAAGGGGCCTCCCGCAGATGGGACCGATAAACTCATCTTT CALGKGPPADGTDKLIF
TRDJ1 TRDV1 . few TGTGCTCTTGGGGAACCATCCTTCCCCTCCTTACTGGTCCCGCCTTACACCGATAAACTCATCTTT CALGEPSFPSLLVPPYTDKLIF
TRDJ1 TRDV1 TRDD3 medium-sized TGTGCTCTTGGGGAACCGGGAAATACTGGGGGGACAAATAAACTCATCTTT CALGEPGNTGGTNKLIF
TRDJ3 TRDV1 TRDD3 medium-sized TGTGCTCTTGGGGGCAGGGTAAGAACTGGGGGATCCTGGGACACCCGACAGATGTTTTTC CALGGRVRTGGSWDTRQMFF
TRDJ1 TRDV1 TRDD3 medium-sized TGTGCTCTTGTGGAACAGGAGAGGATTCTACTGGGGGATACTTCAGATAAACTCATCTTT CALVEQERILLGDTSDKLIF
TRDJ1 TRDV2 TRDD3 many TGTGCCTGTGACCTTTCCGTACTGGGGGATATGTACACCGATAAACTCATCTTT CACDLSVLGDMYTDKLIF
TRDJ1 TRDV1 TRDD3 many TGTGCTCTTGGGGAACTTAAGGGCCTAGTCCTTGGGGGATACGCCAACGATAAACTCATCTTT CALGELKGLVLGGYANDKLIF
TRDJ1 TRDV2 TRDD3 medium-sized TGTGCCTGTGACACCCTCCAGGGGATACCTTACACCGATAAACTCATCTTT CACDTLQGIPYTDKLIF
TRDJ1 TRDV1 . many TGTGCTCTTGGGGAGCCCCCTCCCTCCGCTAGAAACGATAAACTCATCTTT CALGEPPPSARNDKLIF
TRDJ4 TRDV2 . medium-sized TGTGCCTGTGACCTTCGGGCCTTAGGAAACGGTAGACCCCTGATCTTT CACDLRALGNGRPLIF
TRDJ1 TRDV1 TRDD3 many TGTGCTCTTGGGGGGGCTACGACTGGGGGATCATTCTACACTGATAAACTCATCTTT CALGGATTGGSFYTDKLIF
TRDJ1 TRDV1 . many TGTGCTCTTGGGGAAGGTTCTGCCGTACGCGGGGGGTACACCGATAAACTCATCTTT CALGEGSAVRGGYTDKLIF
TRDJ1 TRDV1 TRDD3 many TGTGCTCTTGGGGATTTTTCTCGTCGGTCTGGGGGTCTTGATAAACTCATCTTT CALGDFSRRSGGLDKLIF
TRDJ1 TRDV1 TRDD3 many TGTGCTCTTGGGGAAAACTGGGGGATACGGAGGCACACCGATAAACTCATCTTT CALGENWGIRRHTDKLIF
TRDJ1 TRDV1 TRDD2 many TGTGCTCTTGGGGATCATTCCTACAGGGGGTCGGAGTACACCGATAAACTCATCTTT CALGDHSYRGSEYTDKLIF
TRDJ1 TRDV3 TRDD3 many TGTGCCTTTCCCATACTGGGGGATGGCCCGGGGTACACCGATAAACTCATCTTT CAFPILGDGPGYTDKLIF
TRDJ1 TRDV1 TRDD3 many TGTGCTCTTGGGAACTCTTGGTACTGGGGGATACCGGAGTACACCGATAAACTCATCTTT CALGNSWYWGIPEYTDKLIF
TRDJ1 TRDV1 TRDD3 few TGTGCTCTTGGGGAAATTGGGGGGACCTCCTCTTCATACTGGGGGATACGGACCGATAAACTCATCTTT CALGEIGGTSSSYWGIRTDKLIF
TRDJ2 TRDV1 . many TGTGCTCATGGGGAATTAGTGTTCGGGGATCTGGTATGGCTTTTGACAGCACAACTCTTCTTT CAHGELVFGDLVWLLTAQLFF
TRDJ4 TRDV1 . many TGTGCTCTTGGGGAAAGGAGACCCCCTATCTGGTCTCTGATCTTT CALGERRPPIWSLIF
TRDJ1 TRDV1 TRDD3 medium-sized TGTGCTCTTGAACGAGTCTGGGGGATACAGGCCCGAGGGGCTTACACCGATAAACTCATCTTT CALERVWGIQARGAYTDKLIF
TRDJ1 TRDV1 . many TGTGCTCTTGGGGAACCTCCCGTCTCGGAGAAACTCATCTTT CALGEPPVSEKLIF
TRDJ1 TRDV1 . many TGTGCTCTTGGGGACGACACCGATAAACTCATCTTT CALGDDTDKLIF
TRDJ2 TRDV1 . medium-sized TGTGCTCTTGGGGTCGTGGGGTTTCCTGCGGGACAACTCTTCTTT CALGVVGFPAGQLFF
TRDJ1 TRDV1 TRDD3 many TGTGCTCTTGGGGGCCAGGGGGTCTGGGGGATCCAATACTATCCTACCGATAAACTCATCTTT CALGGQGVWGIQYYPTDKLIF
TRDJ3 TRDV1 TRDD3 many TGTGCTCTTACCACTCGTTACCAGGGCGATACTGGGGGATACGCGAAGACCCGACAGATGTTTTTC CALTTRYQGDTGGYAKTRQMFF
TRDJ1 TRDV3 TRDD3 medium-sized TGTGCCTCCACGGCCATTCTTCGCGGGTCTGGGGGATACGGCGATAAACTCATCTTT CASTAILRGSGGYGDKLIF